The T cell receptor beta chain described here comes from a study of OX40 agonist ivuxolimab in advanced cancers. Findings and caveats of the study: Also present in some nonresponders was a low level of normalized T-cell clonal expansion.

In the case of this clone: Its matching antigen is unknown.

Trimming cost V 5 bases and J 6 bases, with 9 bases left between them. The germline V gene encodes CDR1 SGHTA and CDR2 FQGNSA. The CDR3 has 12 residues. TCRdb's table, derived via immunoSEQ multiplex PCR, lists solely in-frame clones and lacks some. There are 45,000 or so clones in the sample; around 80% occur only once, and 2% to 3% lies in the top ten. This clonotype was sampled from an adult with an advanced solid tumor such as melanoma, head and neck, liver or kidney cancer. The V gene is TRBV7-2, the J gene TRBJ2-3; D gene unclear. The specimen was CD4+ or CD8+ T cells sorted from blood, collected in a trial of the OX40 agonist ivuxolimab. The CDR3 coding sequence is TGTGCCAGCAGCCTCGTCGTGGATACGCAGTATTTT. Amino acids: CASSLVVDTQYF. Complete variable domain (other parts from reference TRBV7-2 and TRBJ2-3): GAGVSQSPSNKVTEKGKDVELRCDPISGHTALYWYRQSLGQGLEFLIYFQGNSAPDKSGLPSDRFSAERTGGSVSTLTIQRTQQEDSAVYLCASSLVVDTQYFGPGTRLTVL.